The 2 T cell receptor beta chains listed next were all sequenced from one sample in a study of cytomegalovirus exposure and HLA in healthy donors listed by TCRdb under 2017. Library preparation used the immunoSEQ multiplex PCR assay. For the multiplex PCR, a mixture combining 60 forward primers for TCR Vbeta segments and 13 reverse primers for TCR Jbeta segments was used. TCRdb obtained this table from immuneACCESS and retained in-frame rearrangements with V and J assigned. These tables miss some clones; where compared with another copy, unresolved V genes account for less than half of the shortfall, and the remainder is unexplained. The table for this sample lists fewer than 200,000 clones; roughly 80% of them were counted only once. The ten largest clones take up roughly 10% of the sample. The sample consisted of PBMCs. The source of these receptors is a man aged 45-65 years in good health and CMV-seropositive.

The chain joins TRBV29-1 to TRBJ2-3; D is uncertain. The germline V and J ends were trimmed by 1 base and 10 bases, with 6 bases remaining between them. This CDR3 is 10 amino acids long. Germline-derived CDR1 and CDR2 are SQVTM and ANQGSEA. CDR3 amino acids: CSVEGVPQYF. CDR3 coding DNA: TGCAGCGTTGAAGGCGTGCCGCAGTATTTT.

This chain joins TRBV2 and TRBJ2-3; no clear D. V was shortened by 6 bases and J by 5 bases, with 18 bases between the two germline ends. Germline V gene data show CDR1 as SNHLY and CDR2 as FYNNEI. This CDR3 comprises 15 residues. Here the CDR3 DNA reads TGTGCCAGCAGACCAAACTTAGCCCAGATAGATACGCAGTATTTT. Translated, it gives CASRPNLAQIDTQYF.